Sequencing of this T cell receptor (beta chain) was carried out in a study of vaccination and CD4 T cells after COVID-19. Study at large: The study drew post-COVID samples a median about 100 days after diagnosis (range 35 to 161).

This clonotype was counted a single time. Its antigen remains unknown. Treatment here: roughly 10-day PBMC culture with coronavirus spike peptide pools or control peptides (ViraFEST assay). Looked up from germline, CDR1 is KGHSH and CDR2 is LQKENI. CDR3 length: 13 amino acids. Trimming removed 3 bases at V and 0 bases at J, with 5 bases between. Sequence data for DNA of cultured CD4+ T cells were generated by the Oncomine TCR Beta short-read assay. Using the QIAamp micro DNA kit, genomic DNA was extracted from the CD4+ T cells that had been cultured. TCRdb redid the calling of the PCR reads with MiXCR, one entry per CDR3 protein. This sample has about 16,000 distinct CDR3 sequences, with around 40% found just once.

The clonotype originates from a human donor who received a COVID-19 vaccine. Specimen: CD4+ T cells from blood, cultured in vitro, collected before SARS-CoV-2 vaccination. The chain has TRBV18 and TRBJ1-1; no clear D. CDR3 amino acids: CASSPGMNTEAFF. The CDR3 DNA reads TGTGCCAGCTCACCGGGAATGAACACTGAAGCTTTCTTT. Supplemented by reference TRBV18 and TRBJ1-1, the full variable domain reads NAGVMQNPRHLVRRRGQEARLRCSPMKGHSHVYWYRQLPEEGLKFMVYLQKENIIDESGMPKERFSAEFPKEGPSILRIQQVVRGDSAAYFCASSPGMNTEAFFGQGTRLTVV.